This T cell receptor (beta chain) was captured in a study of cytomegalovirus exposure and HLA in healthy donors. Across the whole study: Within the Caucasian-associated ancestry cluster were roughly 81% of the 300 to 450 genotyped donors. Study outcomes and limitations: Previous analysis showed most TCR beta V segments were productive about 87% or about 30% of the time. The likely explanation for a cluster of highly shared sequence variants was sequencing artifact. Some segments of the V type, notably TRBV6-2 and TRBV6-3, were excluded as indistinguishable.

Worth noting for this clone: The antigen is not known.

This CDR3 is 16 amino acids long. V trimming: 5 bases; J trimming: 6 bases; junction bases outside the gene matches: 13. CDR1 and CDR2 (germline): MDHEN, SYDVKM. Use of 60 Vbeta and 13 Jbeta primers characterized the PCR. Data came from immunoSEQ multiplex PCR; TCRdb stores just in-frame clones and leaves some out. The sample has 100,000 or so clones; approximately 80% are singletons. V usage is TRBV28 and J usage is TRBJ1-2, with 9 bases that match TRBD1. This receptor was obtained from a male donor in good health and CMV-seropositive. Sequenced: PBMCs. In DNA form, the CDR3 reads TGTGCCAGCAGTGCAGGGACAGGGCCCGTCTTGGATGGCTACACCTTC. It yields the protein CASSAGTGPVLDGYTF.